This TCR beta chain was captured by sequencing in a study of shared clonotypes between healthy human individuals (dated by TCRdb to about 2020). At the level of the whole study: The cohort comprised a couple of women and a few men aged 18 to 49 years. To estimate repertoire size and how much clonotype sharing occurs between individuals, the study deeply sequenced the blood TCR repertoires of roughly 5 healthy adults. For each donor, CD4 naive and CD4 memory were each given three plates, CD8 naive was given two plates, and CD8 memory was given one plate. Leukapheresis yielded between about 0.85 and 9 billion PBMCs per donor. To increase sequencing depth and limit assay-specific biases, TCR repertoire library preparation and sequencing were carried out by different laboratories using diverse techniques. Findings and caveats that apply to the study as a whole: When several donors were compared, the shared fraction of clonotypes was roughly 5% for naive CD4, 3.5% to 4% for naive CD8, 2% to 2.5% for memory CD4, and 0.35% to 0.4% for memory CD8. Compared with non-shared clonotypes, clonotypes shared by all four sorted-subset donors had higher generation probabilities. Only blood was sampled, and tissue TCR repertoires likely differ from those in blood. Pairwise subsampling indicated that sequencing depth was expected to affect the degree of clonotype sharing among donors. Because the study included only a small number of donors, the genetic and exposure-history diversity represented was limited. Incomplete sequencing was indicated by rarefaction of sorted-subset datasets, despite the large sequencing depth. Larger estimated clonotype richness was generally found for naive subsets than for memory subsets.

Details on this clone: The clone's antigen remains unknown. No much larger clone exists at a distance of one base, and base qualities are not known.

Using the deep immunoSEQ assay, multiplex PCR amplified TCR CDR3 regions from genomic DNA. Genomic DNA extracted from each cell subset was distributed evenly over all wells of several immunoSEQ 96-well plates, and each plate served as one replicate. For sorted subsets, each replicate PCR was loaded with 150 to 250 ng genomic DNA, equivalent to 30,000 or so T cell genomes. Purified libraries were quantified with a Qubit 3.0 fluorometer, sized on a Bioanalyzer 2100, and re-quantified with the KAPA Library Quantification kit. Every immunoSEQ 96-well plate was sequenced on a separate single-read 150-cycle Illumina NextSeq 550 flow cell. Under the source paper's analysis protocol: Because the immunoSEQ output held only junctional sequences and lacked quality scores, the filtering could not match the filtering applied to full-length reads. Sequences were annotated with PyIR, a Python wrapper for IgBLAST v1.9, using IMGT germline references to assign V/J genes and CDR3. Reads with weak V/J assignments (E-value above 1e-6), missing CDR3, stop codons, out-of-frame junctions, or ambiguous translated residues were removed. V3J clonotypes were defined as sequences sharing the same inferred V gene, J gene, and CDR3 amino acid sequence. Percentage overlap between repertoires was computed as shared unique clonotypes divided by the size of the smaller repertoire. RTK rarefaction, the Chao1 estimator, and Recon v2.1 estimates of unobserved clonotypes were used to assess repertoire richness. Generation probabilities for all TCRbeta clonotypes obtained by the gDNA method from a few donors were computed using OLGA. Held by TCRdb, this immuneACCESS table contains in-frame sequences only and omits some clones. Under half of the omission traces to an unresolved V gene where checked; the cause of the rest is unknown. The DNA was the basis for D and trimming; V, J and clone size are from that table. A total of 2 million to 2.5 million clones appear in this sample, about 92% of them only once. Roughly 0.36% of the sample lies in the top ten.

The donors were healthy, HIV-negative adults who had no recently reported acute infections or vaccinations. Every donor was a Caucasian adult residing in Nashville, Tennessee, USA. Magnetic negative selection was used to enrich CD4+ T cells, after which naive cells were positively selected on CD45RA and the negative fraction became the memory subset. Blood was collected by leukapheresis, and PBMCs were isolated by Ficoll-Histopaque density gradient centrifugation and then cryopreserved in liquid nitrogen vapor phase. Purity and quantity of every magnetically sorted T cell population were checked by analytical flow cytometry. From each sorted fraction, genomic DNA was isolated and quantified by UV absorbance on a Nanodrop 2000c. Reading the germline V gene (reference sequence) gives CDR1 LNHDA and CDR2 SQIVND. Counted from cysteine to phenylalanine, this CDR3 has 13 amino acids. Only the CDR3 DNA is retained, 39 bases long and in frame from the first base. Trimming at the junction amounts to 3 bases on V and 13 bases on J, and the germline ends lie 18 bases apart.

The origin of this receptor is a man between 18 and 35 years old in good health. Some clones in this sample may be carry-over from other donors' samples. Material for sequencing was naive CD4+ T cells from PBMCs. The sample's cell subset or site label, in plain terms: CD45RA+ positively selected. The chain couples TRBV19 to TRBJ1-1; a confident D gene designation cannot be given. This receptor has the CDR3 CASSMSLATHGFF. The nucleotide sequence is TGTGCCAGTAGTATGTCCCTGGCAACCCACGGTTTCTTT.